This is a list of T cell receptor beta chains from one sample in a study of blood T cell repertoires in COVID-19. Assay used: immunoSEQ multiplex PCR; TCRdb lists only in-frame clones, some missing. The sample holds 100,000 to 150,000 clones, over 75% seen once. Sequenced sample: peripheral blood. Source of these receptors: a woman older than 75 with acute or convalescent COVID-19. CDR3s leave out the opening cysteine and the closing phenylalanine or tryptophan. Each record gives: D gene, V gene, J gene, CDR3 protein. The D gene is left open where the match is weak.

NA	TRBV6-1	TRBJ1-4	ASRVRGTNEKLF
NA	TRBV18	TRBJ1-3	ASSPWASGNTIY
NA	TRBV2	TRBJ1-6	ASSAGSALH
TRBD2	TRBV5-4	TRBJ2-1	ASSLTSGRNEQF
NA	TRBV4-1	TRBJ2-1	ASSQVSNEQF
TRBD1	TRBV28	TRBJ2-7	ASSTPDRRGQY
TRBD1	TRBV3-1/TRBV3-2	TRBJ1-4	ASSQYRDRANEKLF
NA	TRBV18	TRBJ2-7	ASSTTGYEQY
TRBD1	TRBV7-9	TRBJ1-6	ASSLADRAPLH
NA	TRBV5-4	TRBJ1-2	ASSLPGRGDGYT
NA	TRBV25-1	TRBJ2-7	ASSGRTYEQY
TRBD2	TRBV4-3	TRBJ2-1	ASSRTSGGASLFNEQF
NA	TRBV18	TRBJ1-5	ASSPTSGNQPQH
NA	TRBV12-3/TRBV12-4	TRBJ2-1	ASSLFRDQEQF
NA	TRBV4-1	TRBJ1-1	ASSQDRGGLNTEAF
TRBD2	TRBV9	TRBJ2-3	ASSARFLAGGSTDTQY
TRBD1	TRBV7-3	TRBJ1-2	ASRLSGTGGGYT
NA	TRBV9	TRBJ1-6	ASSPWRQAGNSPLH
NA	TRBV6-1	TRBJ1-5	ASSEVAGPTRQPQH
TRBD2	TRBV28	TRBJ2-7	ASIGRTSAASYEQY
NA	TRBV4-1	TRBJ2-7	ASSPRDNYEQY
NA	TRBV27	TRBJ2-1	ASTPDGSGNYNEQF
NA	TRBV7-2	TRBJ2-7	ASTQRGSSYEQY
TRBD1	TRBV9	TRBJ2-5	ASSVAPGQGETQY
TRBD1	TRBV16	TRBJ1-1	ASSRDRTNTEAF
NA	TRBV7-8	TRBJ2-6	ASSPETGTISGANVLT
TRBD2	TRBV28	TRBJ2-7	ASSLAGDIYEQY
TRBD2	TRBV11-2	TRBJ2-2	ASSSTLRLALRSGELF
NA	TRBV6-5	TRBJ1-1	ASSLGGNTEAF
NA	TRBV7-2	TRBJ1-2	ASSFGQGHGYT